These T cell receptor beta chains were read from a single sample in a study of cytomegalovirus exposure and HLA in healthy donors. Data came from immunoSEQ multiplex PCR; TCRdb stores just in-frame clones and leaves some out. The profile shows 150,000 to 200,000 clones, roughly 13% of them singletons. Sequences were obtained from PBMCs. Source of these receptors: a man between 50 and 59 years old in good health and CMV-seropositive. The CDR3 runs from the conserved cysteine through the conserved F or W. A D gene is named only where the DNA matches it firmly. Clone size is not always given. Where it is, it says once, few, many or a class for expanded clones.

j_gene: TRBJ2-7; abundance: .; d_gene: .; v_gene: TRBV11-2; CDR3aa: CASSPLRTYEQYF; CDR3nt: TGTGCCAGCAGCCCACTGAGAACCTACGAGCAGTACTTC
j_gene: TRBJ2-5; abundance: few; d_gene: TRBD2; v_gene: TRBV11-3; CDR3aa: CASSRGRSQETQYF; CDR3nt: TGTGCCAGCAGCCGCGGGAGATCCCAAGAGACCCAGTACTTC
j_gene: TRBJ2-5; abundance: few; d_gene: TRBD1; v_gene: TRBV7-9; CDR3aa: CASSLDPGQGLETQYF; CDR3nt: TGTGCCAGCAGCTTAGACCCGGGACAGGGCTTAGAGACCCAGTACTTC
j_gene: TRBJ2-7; abundance: few; d_gene: .; v_gene: TRBV5-1; CDR3aa: CASSAQASYEQYF; CDR3nt: TGCGCCAGCAGCGCGCAGGCTTCCTACGAGCAGTACTTC
j_gene: TRBJ2-7; abundance: few; d_gene: .; v_gene: TRBV10-3; CDR3aa: CAISEQAGLNYEQYF; CDR3nt: TGTGCCATCAGTGAGCAAGCAGGGCTCAACTACGAGCAGTACTTC
j_gene: TRBJ1-6; abundance: .; d_gene: TRBD1; v_gene: TRBV7-9; CDR3aa: CASSSTGGNSPLHF; CDR3nt: TGTGCCAGCAGCTCCACAGGGGGCAATTCACCCCTCCACTTT
j_gene: TRBJ2-5; abundance: once; d_gene: TRBD2; v_gene: TRBV5-6; CDR3aa: CASSPLSGVETQYF; CDR3nt: TGTGCCAGCAGCCCCCTGAGCGGGGTGGAGACCCAGTACTTC
j_gene: TRBJ2-1; abundance: few; d_gene: .; v_gene: TRBV5-6; CDR3aa: CASSFSGNNEQFF; CDR3nt: TGTGCCAGCAGCTTTTCGGGGAACAATGAGCAGTTCTTC
j_gene: TRBJ1-3; abundance: .; d_gene: .; v_gene: TRBV11-3; CDR3aa: CASSLDGSASGNTIYF; CDR3nt: TGTGCCAGCAGCTTAGATGGGTCAGCGAGTGGAAACACCATATATTTT
j_gene: TRBJ1-2; abundance: few; d_gene: .; v_gene: TRBV7-8; CDR3aa: CASSLEGRYGYTF; CDR3nt: TGTGCCAGCAGCTTGGAGGGGAGGTATGGCTACACCTTC
j_gene: TRBJ1-5; abundance: .; d_gene: .; v_gene: TRBV28; CDR3aa: CASRGMGANQPQHF; CDR3nt: TGTGCCAGCAGAGGCATGGGGGCAAATCAGCCCCAGCATTTT
j_gene: TRBJ2-5; abundance: .; d_gene: TRBD2; v_gene: TRBV2; CDR3aa: CASSEERGGETQYF; CDR3nt: TGTGCCAGCAGTGAAGAAAGGGGAGGGGAGACCCAGTACTTC
j_gene: TRBJ1-1; abundance: .; d_gene: .; v_gene: TRBV27; CDR3aa: CASSLRPPGTEAFF; CDR3nt: TGTGCCAGCAGTTTAAGGCCACCGGGGACTGAAGCTTTCTTT
j_gene: TRBJ1-6; abundance: few; d_gene: TRBD1; v_gene: TRBV30; CDR3aa: CAWSVETGYYSPLHF; CDR3nt: TGTGCCTGGAGTGTGGAGACAGGGTATTATTCACCCCTCCACTTT
j_gene: TRBJ2-7; abundance: few; d_gene: .; v_gene: TRBV6-5; CDR3aa: CASEPGRAETYEQYF; CDR3nt: TGTGCCAGCGAACCTGGAAGAGCGGAGACCTACGAGCAGTACTTC